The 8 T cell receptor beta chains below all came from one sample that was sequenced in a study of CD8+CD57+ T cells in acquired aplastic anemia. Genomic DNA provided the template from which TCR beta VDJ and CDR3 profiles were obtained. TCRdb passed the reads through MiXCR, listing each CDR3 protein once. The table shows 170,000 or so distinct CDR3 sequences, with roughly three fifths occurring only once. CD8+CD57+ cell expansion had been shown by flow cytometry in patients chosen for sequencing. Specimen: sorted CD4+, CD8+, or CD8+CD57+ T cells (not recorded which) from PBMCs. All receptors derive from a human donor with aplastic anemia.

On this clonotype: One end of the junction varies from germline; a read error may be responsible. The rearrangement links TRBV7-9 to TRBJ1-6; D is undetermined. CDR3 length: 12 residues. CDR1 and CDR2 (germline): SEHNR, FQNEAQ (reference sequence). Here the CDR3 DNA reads TGTGCCAGCAGCGACCAGAATTCACCCCTCCACTTC. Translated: CASSDQNSPLHF.

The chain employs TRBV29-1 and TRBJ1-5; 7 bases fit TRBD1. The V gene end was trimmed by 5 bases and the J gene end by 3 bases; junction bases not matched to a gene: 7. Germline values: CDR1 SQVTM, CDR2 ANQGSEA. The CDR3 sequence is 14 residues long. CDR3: CSVLGTANNQPQHF. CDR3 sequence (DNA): TGCAGCGTTCTCGGGACAGCGAACAATCAGCCCCAGCATTTT.

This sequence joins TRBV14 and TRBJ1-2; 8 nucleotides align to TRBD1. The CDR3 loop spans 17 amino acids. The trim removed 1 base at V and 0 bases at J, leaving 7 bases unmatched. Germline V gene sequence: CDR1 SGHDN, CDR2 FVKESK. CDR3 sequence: CASSQAPWTGPNYGYTF. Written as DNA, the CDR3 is TGTGCCAGCAGCCAAGCTCCATGGACAGGGCCTAACTATGGCTACACCTTC.

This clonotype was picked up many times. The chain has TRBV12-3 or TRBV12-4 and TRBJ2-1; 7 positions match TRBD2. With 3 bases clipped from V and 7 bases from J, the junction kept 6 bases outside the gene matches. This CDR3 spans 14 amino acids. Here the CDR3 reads CASSFFSGGNEQFF. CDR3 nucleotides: TGTGCCAGCAGTTTTTTTTCGGGGGGAAATGAGCAGTTCTTC.

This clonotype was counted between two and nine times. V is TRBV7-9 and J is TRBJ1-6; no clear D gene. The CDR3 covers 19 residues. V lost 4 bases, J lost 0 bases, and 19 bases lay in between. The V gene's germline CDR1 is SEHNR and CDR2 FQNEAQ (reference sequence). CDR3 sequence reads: CASSSSAVGRISYNSPLHF. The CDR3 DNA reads TGTGCCAGCAGCTCGTCGGCCGTTGGCAGGATCTCCTATAATTCACCCCTCCACTTT.

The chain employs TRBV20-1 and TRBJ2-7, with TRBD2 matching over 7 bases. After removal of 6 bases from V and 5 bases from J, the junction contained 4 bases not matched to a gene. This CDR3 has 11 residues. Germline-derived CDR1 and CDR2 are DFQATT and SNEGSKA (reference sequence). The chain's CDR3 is CSAAGRNEQYF. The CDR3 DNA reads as TGCAGTGCAGCGGGGCGTAACGAGCAGTACTTC.

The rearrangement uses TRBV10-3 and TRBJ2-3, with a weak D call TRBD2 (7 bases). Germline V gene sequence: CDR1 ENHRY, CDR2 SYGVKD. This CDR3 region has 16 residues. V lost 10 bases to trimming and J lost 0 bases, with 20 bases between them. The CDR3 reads CATIPWAGASTDTQYF. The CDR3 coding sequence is TGTGCCACCATTCCATGGGCGGGGGCAAGCACAGATACGCAGTATTTT.

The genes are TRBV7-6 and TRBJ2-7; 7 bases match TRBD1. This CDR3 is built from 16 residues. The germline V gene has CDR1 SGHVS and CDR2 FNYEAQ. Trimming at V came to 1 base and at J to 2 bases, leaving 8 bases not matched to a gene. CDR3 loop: CASSLEGGLTTYEQYF. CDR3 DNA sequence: TGTGCCAGCAGCTTAGAAGGGGGCTTGACGACCTACGAGCAGTACTTC.